This passage covers 21 T cell receptor beta chains from one sample sequenced in a study of blood T cell repertoires in COVID-19. Assay: immunoSEQ multiplex PCR; the TCRdb copy retains only in-frame clones and omits some. The table shows around 370,000 clones, with 85% to 90% occurring only once. The sequenced sample consisted of peripheral blood. Source of these receptors: an older woman with COVID-19, enrolled during active disease.

This sequence joins TRBV6-1 and TRBJ2-5; a weak D match, TRBD1 (6 bases). The CDR3 loop spans 14 amino acids. V was clipped by 2 bases and J by 4 bases, with 11 bases between them. Germline V gene lookup returns CDR1 MNHNS and CDR2 SASEGT. The CDR3 DNA follows: TGTGCCAGCAGTGAACCAGGCAGGGGAGAGACCCAGTACTTC. Its translation is CASSEPGRGETQYF.

The chain employs TRBV19 and TRBJ2-3; TRBD2 agrees at 7 bases. The CDR3 is made up of 15 amino acids. J was trimmed by 3 bases and V by 7 bases; bases with no gene match: 10. CDR1 LNHDA and CDR2 SQIVND come from the germline V gene (reference sequence). The CDR3 region has the DNA TGTGCCAGTACTCTGACTAGCAAGTTAACAGATACGCAGTATTTT. Its translation is CASTLTSKLTDTQYF. The entire variable domain, with the rest obtained from reference TRBV19 and TRBJ2-3, is as follows: DGGITQSPKYLFRKEGQNVTLSCEQNLNHDAMYWYRQDPGQGLRLIYYSQIVNDFQKGDIAEGYSVSREKKESFPLTVTSAQKNPTAFYLCASTLTSKLTDTQYFGPGTRLTVL.

The J gene is TRBJ1-2, the V gene TRBV9, with D possibly being TRBD1 (6 bases). CDR3 size: 15 residues. Germline V CDR1 and CDR2: SGDLS, YYNGEE. Trimming removed 4 bases at V and 0 bases at J, with 13 bases between. This CDR3 is CASSTRQDTNYGYTF. The DNA for the CDR3 is TGTGCCAGCAGCACCCGACAGGACACTAACTATGGCTACACCTTC. Based on the CDR3 plus reference TRBV9 and TRBJ1-2, the full variable domain is DSGVTQTPKHLITATGQRVTLRCSPRSGDLSVYWYQQSLDQGLQFLIQYYNGEERAKGNILERFSAQQFPDLHSELNLSSLELGDSALYFCASSTRQDTNYGYTFGSGTRLTVV.

The genes are TRBV2 and TRBJ2-1; 7 bases align to TRBD1. Germline CDR1 reads SNHLY; CDR2 reads FYNNEI. The CDR3 covers 13 residues. With V trimmed by 6 bases and J by 5 bases, 4 bases remained unmatched. The CDR3, as DNA: TGTGCCAGCAGCGACAGGGTTGACAATGAGCAGTTCTTC. This gives the protein CASSDRVDNEQFF. The variable domain in full, completed from reference TRBV2 and TRBJ2-1, reads EPEVTQTPSHQVTQMGQEVILRCVPISNHLYFYWYRQILGQKVEFLVSFYNNEISEKSEIFDDQFSVERPDGSNFTLKIRSTKLEDSAMYFCASSDRVDNEQFFGPGTRLTVL.

This clone was seen a few times. The chain carries TRBV4-1 and TRBJ1-2; D is possibly TRBD1 (5 bases). V gave up 0 bases and J gave up 6 bases, with 11 bases separating them. Germline loops: CDR1 MGHRA, CDR2 YSYEKL. The length of the CDR3 is 14 residues. CDR3 DNA: TGCGCCAGCAGCCAAGAAGGGGAGGTCCATGGCTACACCTTC. Amino acid sequence: CASSQEGEVHGYTF.

This chain uses TRBV7-9 with TRBJ2-7; unclear D gene. Germline CDR1 reads SEHNR; CDR2 reads FQNEAQ (reference sequence). This CDR3 is built from 11 residues. V lost 7 bases to trimming and J lost 4 bases, with 8 bases between them. The CDR3: CASNFLYEQYF. The CDR3 region has the DNA TGTGCCAGCAACTTCCTTTACGAGCAGTACTTC.

In this sample, this clone turned up once. The V gene is TRBV29-1, the J gene TRBJ1-2; 7 bases match TRBD1. This CDR3 spans 13 amino acids. V shed 3 bases and J 6 bases; nucleotides not matched to a gene: 7. CDR1 is SQVTM, CDR2 ANQGSEA, per germline. CDR3 in amino acids: CSVDWQGEDGYTF. CDR3 bases: TGCAGCGTTGACTGGCAGGGGGAAGATGGCTACACCTTC.

This chain uses TRBV30 with TRBJ1-1; D may be TRBD1 (5 bases). Trimming left V 4 bases short and J 1 base short, with 13 bases between. The germline CDR1 and CDR2 sequences are GTSNPN and SVGIG (reference sequence). The CDR3 consists of 14 residues. In DNA form, the CDR3 reads TGTGCCTGGATAAAACTAACAGGGAACACTGAAGCTTTCTTT. Translating gives CAWIKLTGNTEAFF.

This clone was detected only once. This CDR3 reads CASSPGTVYEQYF. For the CDR3, the DNA is TGTGCCAGCAGCCCAGGGACAGTATACGAGCAGTACTTC. The V and J genes are TRBV7-9 and TRBJ2-7, with 7 bases identical to TRBD1. Trimming took 5 bases from V and 4 from J; bases not matched to a gene: 5. The CDR3 runs to 13 residues. Per the germline V gene, CDR1 is SEHNR and CDR2 is FQNEAQ (reference sequence).

The chain is built from TRBV4-2 and TRBJ1-2; possibly TRBD1 for D (5 bases). CDR3 length: 14 residues. Trimming removed 1 base from V and 3 bases from J, with 9 bases in between. CDR1 LGHNA and CDR2 YNFKEQ come from the germline V gene. For the CDR3, the DNA is TGTGCCAGCAGCCAAGTTGGGGCTGACTATGGCTACACCTTC. Its translation: CASSQVGADYGYTF.

The genes are TRBV12-5 and TRBJ1-5; D is unclear. The CDR3 contains 15 residues. V lost 0 bases to trimming and J lost 4 bases, with 10 bases between them. Per the germline V gene, CDR1 is LGHNT and CDR2 is FRNRAP. The CDR3 loop reads CASGLVRGGNQPQHF. The CDR3 DNA is TGTGCTAGTGGTTTGGTACGGGGAGGAAATCAGCCCCAGCATTTT.

This sequence joins TRBV5-4 and TRBJ1-2; the D gene is possibly TRBD1 (5 bases). The CDR3 contains 14 residues. Germline loops: CDR1 SGHNT, CDR2 YYREEE (reference sequence). The ends were cut back, 2 bases at V and 0 bases at J, with 8 bases in the middle. CDR3 in amino acids: CASSFGGANYGYTF. CDR3 nucleotides: TGTGCCAGCAGCTTTGGGGGGGCTAACTATGGCTACACCTTC. Full variable domain (rest looked up from reference TRBV5-4 and TRBJ1-2): ETGVTQSPTHLIKTRGQQVTLRCSSQSGHNTVSWYQQALGQGPQFIFQYYREEENGRGNFPPRFSGLQFPNYSSELNVNALELDDSALYLCASSFGGANYGYTFGSGTRLTVV.

Written as DNA, the CDR3 is TGTGCCAGTAGTATTATCACTAACACTGAAGCTTTCTTT. This sequence encodes CASSIITNTEAFF. V and J are TRBV19 and TRBJ1-1; D not resolved. The CDR3 is 13 amino acids. V was trimmed by 3 bases and J by 2 bases, leaving 7 bases between them. Per the germline V gene, CDR1 is LNHDA and CDR2 is SQIVND (reference sequence).

V usage is TRBV4-3 and J usage is TRBJ1-1; D possibly corresponds to TRBD1 (5 bases). CDR1 is LGHNA and CDR2 is YSLEER in the germline V gene. The V end was cut by 4 bases, the J end by 5 bases, with 11 bases between. The CDR3 is made up of 13 amino acids. This chain's CDR3 is CASSLVGETEAFF. DNA of the CDR3: TGCGCCAGCAGCCTAGTAGGGGAAACTGAAGCTTTCTTT.

The chain joins TRBV19 to TRBJ1-2; D not certain. Germline V gene data show CDR1 as LNHDA and CDR2 as SQIVND (reference sequence). V lost 4 bases and J 4 bases, leaving 10 bases between the germline ends. This CDR3 contains 13 residues. The CDR3 nucleotides are TGTGCCAGTAGTAATCCCCCGGTCTATGGCTACACCTTC. Translation gives CASSNPPVYGYTF.

The gene calls are TRBV24-1 and TRBJ1-6, with D possibly TRBD1 on 6 matching bases. The CDR3 contains 16 residues. The germline V gene encodes CDR1 KGHDR and CDR2 SFDVKD. Trimming took 6 bases from V and 0 from J, leaving 11 bases between them. As DNA, the CDR3 is TGTGCCACCAGTCCAACAGGGAGCTCCTATAATTCACCCCTCCACTTT. Its translation: CATSPTGSSYNSPLHF.

The V and J genes are TRBV5-5 and TRBJ1-2, with D perhaps TRBD1 (6 bases). The CDR3 runs to 13 residues. Looked up from germline, CDR1 is SGHKS and CDR2 is YYEKEE (reference sequence). The V end lost 3 bases, the J end lost 4 bases, and 10 bases lay between the germline ends. The CDR3 region has the DNA TGTGCCAGCAGCTACAGGGAAGCCTATGGCTACACCTTC. Its translation: CASSYREAYGYTF.

The J gene is TRBJ1-2, the V gene TRBV4-3; 7 positions agree with TRBD1. Germline CDR1 is LGHNA and CDR2 is YSLEER. The CDR3 extends over 19 amino acids. V shed 0 bases, J shed 8 bases, and the junction held 21 bases outside the gene matches. The CDR3 DNA sequence: TGCGCCAGCAGCCAAGAAGCTAGAGGGGGCTTCCCTGCACAGGTCGGCTACACCTTC. It translates to CASSQEARGGFPAQVGYTF.

CDR3 sequence reads: CASLAGTGGTEAFF. The CDR3 DNA reads as TGTGCCAGCTTAGCCGGGACAGGGGGCACTGAAGCTTTCTTT. This chain uses TRBV18 with TRBJ1-1; 11 nucleotides match TRBD1. Losses at the gene ends were 7 bases for V and 4 bases for J; bases not matched to a gene: 5. CDR1 KGHSH and CDR2 LQKENI come from the germline V gene. The CDR3 has 14 residues.

The count of this clone is one. The chain has TRBV6-5 and TRBJ1-4; the D gene is possibly TRBD1 (5 bases). The V end lost 1 base, the J end lost 7 bases, and 13 bases lay between the germline ends. The CDR3 is 15 residues long. Germline assignment: CDR1 MNHEY and CDR2 SVGAGI. The CDR3 region has the DNA TGTGCCAGCAGTTACTTAAGGGACTACGGTGAAAAACTGTTTTTT. It is translated as CASSYLRDYGEKLFF.

This chain links TRBV5-1 with TRBJ1-4, with D possibly TRBD1 on 5 matching bases. The CDR3 is 14 amino acids. From germline, CDR1 is SGHRS and CDR2 YFSETQ. Deletions cut 5 bases from V and 0 bases from J, with 8 bases between. The CDR3 region is CASRGQTTNEKLFF. In nucleotides, the CDR3 is TGCGCCAGCAGGGGGCAGACAACTAATGAAAAACTGTTTTTT.